This T cell receptor (beta chain) derives from a study of blood T cell repertoires in COVID-19. V lost 1 base, J lost 4 bases, and 7 bases stayed unmatched. CDR1 is MGHRA and CDR2 is YSYEKL in the germline V gene. This CDR3 contains 16 residues. The count of this clone is one. Repertoires were generated with immunoSEQ multiplex PCR, while TCRdb's copy carries only in-frame clones and drops some. The data hold about 270,000 clones, with around 92% observed a single time. The specimen sequenced was peripheral blood. The receptor was derived from a young adult with COVID-19, enrolled during active disease. The rearrangement joins TRBV4-1 to TRBJ1-2; 9 positions agree with TRBD1. The CDR3 reads CASSQGVGDRAYGYTF. The CDR3, as DNA: TGCGCCAGCAGCCAAGGCGTCGGGGACAGGGCCTATGGCTACACCTTC.